Reported below is one TCR beta chain. The data were obtained in a study of blood T cell repertoires in COVID-19. Study background: PBMCs, B-cell-depleted T cells, or T cells provided the cDNA or gDNA that made up the material.

Authors' data handling: Amplification with reference gene primers provided the estimates of nucleated cell counts. The repertoire was sequenced with immunoSEQ multiplex PCR; TCRdb's copy has only in-frame clones and lacks some. Clonal size and the V and J genes are those of that table, whereas D and trimming came from the DNA. The table has about 68,000 clones, around 84% seen once. Sample: peripheral blood. The sequence derives from a man aged 50 or older with acute or convalescent COVID-19.

For the CDR3, the DNA is TGTGCCAGCAGCCATTCCCCCGGACAGGGCCTCGAGCAGTACTTC. Translating it yields CASSHSPGQGLEQYF. The V call is TRBV3-1 (or the pseudogene TRBV3-2), the J call TRBJ2-7; TRBD1 matches 8 bases. Germline V lookup: CDR1 LGHDT, CDR2 YNNKEL (reference sequence). The CDR3 length is 15 residues. After removal of 3 bases from V and 6 bases from J, the junction contained 10 bases not matched to a gene.